These 11 T cell receptor beta chains share one sample of origin, sequenced in a study of CD8 T cells in ankylosing spondylitis. Findings of the study overall: Within ankylosing spondylitis blood, a TCR beta motif made up of fewer than ten highly homologous variants appeared to be characteristic.

From the 5' RACE reads, TCRdb called clonotypes with MiXCR, one entry per CDR3 protein. This table has more than 650,000 distinct CDR3 sequences, 12% appearing once. Which antigens these TCRs recognize remains unknown. Sequenced input: blood, either unsorted or a sorted T cell fraction (not recorded which). The origin of the receptors is a male donor with ankylosing spondylitis.

This clonotype was detected only a few times. This rearrangement joins TRBV7-2 to TRBJ2-1; the D gene is possibly TRBD2 (6 bases). V was clipped by 0 bases and J by 1 base, with 10 bases between them. The germline V gene encodes CDR1 SGHTA and CDR2 FQGNSA. CDR3 length: 16 amino acids. CDR3 in DNA: TGTGCCAGCAGCTTAGCGTGGGCGGGGTCCTACAATGAGCAGTTCTTC. Its translation is CASSLAWAGSYNEQFF. The complete variable domain, with remaining parts taken from reference TRBV7-2 and TRBJ2-1, reads GAGVSQSPSNKVTEKGKDVELRCDPISGHTALYWYRQSLGQGLEFLIYFQGNSAPDKSGLPSDRFSAERTGGSVSTLTIQRTQQEDSAVYLCASSLAWAGSYNEQFFGPGTRLTVL.

Regarding this clonotype: Germline is not matched at one junction end, which may reflect a read error. The V gene is TRBV20-1, the J gene TRBJ2-1; 15 bases are shared with TRBD2. There are 17 residues in the CDR3. Looked up from germline, CDR1 is DFQATT and CDR2 is SNEGSKA (reference sequence). This chain's CDR3 is CCASGYFRTSGGVEQFF. In DNA form, the CDR3 reads TGCTGTGCTAGTGGTTATTTTCGGACTAGCGGGGGGGTTGAGCAGTTCTTC.

In its sample, this clonotype was seen many times. The chain links TRBV20-1 to TRBJ2-7; 9 positions agree with TRBD1. The CDR3 sequence is 11 residues long. V shed 6 bases and J 5 bases; nucleotides not matched to a gene: 2. The germline gives CDR1 DFQATT, CDR2 SNEGSKA (reference sequence). The CDR3 protein is CSAYRGHEQYF. The CDR3 nucleotides read TGCAGTGCATACAGGGGGCACGAGCAGTACTTC.

This clonotype was seen only a few times. V and J are TRBV20-1 and TRBJ1-1; D ambiguous. Germline CDR1 reads DFQATT; CDR2 reads SNEGSKA (reference sequence). The CDR3 runs to 13 residues. V was trimmed by 3 bases and J by 1 base, leaving 9 bases between them. The CDR3 bases are TGCAGTGCTAGGCGGGCAGCGAACACTGAAGCTTTCTTT. Translated, it gives CSARRAANTEAFF.

A few counts support this clonotype. The chain is built from TRBV5-1 and TRBJ2-7; D is ambiguous. The germline gives CDR1 SGHRS, CDR2 YFSETQ. Trimming cost V 7 bases and J 4 bases, with 15 bases left between them. This CDR3 region has 13 residues. CDR3 region: CASRLDLEYEQYF. CDR3 in DNA: TGCGCCAGCCGGCTAGATTTGGAATACGAGCAGTACTTC. Variable domain in full (rest from reference TRBV5-1 and TRBJ2-7): KAGVTQTPRYLIKTRGQQVTLSCSPISGHRSVSWYQQTPGQGLQFLFEYFSETQRNKGNFPGRFSGRQFSNSRSEMNVSTLELGDSALYLCASRLDLEYEQYFGPGTRLTVT.

This clonotype was observed a handful of times. This chain uses TRBV27 with TRBJ2-7; D unresolved. The CDR3 spans 9 residues. Trimming left V 7 bases short and J 5 bases short, with 3 bases between. Looked up from germline, CDR1 is MNHEY and CDR2 is SMNVEV (reference sequence). CDR3 in amino acids: CASTDEQYF. CDR3 in DNA: TGTGCCAGCACGGACGAGCAGTACTTC.

This clonotype was found once. CDR3 sequence: CASSAKREKYF. As DNA, the CDR3 is TGTGCCAGCAGTGCCAAGCGGGAGAAGTATTTT. This chain joins TRBV25-1 and TRBJ2-3, with 8 bases fitting TRBD2. Trimming at V came to 4 bases and at J to 13 bases, leaving 4 bases not matched to a gene. The CDR3 has 11 residues. CDR1 MGHDK and CDR2 SYGVNS come from the germline V gene.

J is TRBJ2-1 and V is TRBV3-1; 9 bases are a match to TRBD2. The CDR3 runs 15 residues. Germline-derived CDR1 and CDR2 are LGHDT and YNNKEL (reference sequence). J lost 6 bases, V lost 1 base, and 4 bases had no gene match. The chain's CDR3 is CASSQAGLATNEQFF. The CDR3 bases are TGTGCCAGCAGCCAAGCCGGACTAGCGACCAATGAGCAGTTCTTC.

This clonotype was seen only a few times. The rearrangement uses TRBV20-1 and TRBJ2-7; 7 nucleotides match TRBD2. CDR3 length equals 13 residues. Germline-derived CDR1 and CDR2 are DFQATT and SNEGSKA (reference sequence). The ends lost 8 bases at V and 4 bases at J; junction bases unmatched: 11. CDR3 DNA sequence: TGCAGTACAGAGCGGGACCTCTCGTACGAGCAGTACTTC. Translated, it gives CSTERDLSYEQYF.

This clonotype was observed a handful of times. The genes are TRBV30 and TRBJ1-5; no reliable D call. V was clipped by 2 bases and J by 4 bases, with 9 bases between them. This CDR3 spans 13 amino acids. Germline loops: CDR1 GTSNPN, CDR2 SVGIG (reference sequence). The CDR3 sequence: CAWSSTANQPQHF. The CDR3 coding sequence is TGTGCCTGGAGTTCAACAGCGAATCAGCCCCAGCATTTT. The full variable domain, with the rest looked up from reference TRBV30 and TRBJ1-5, is SQTIHQWPATLVQPVGSPLSLECTVEGTSNPNLYWYRQAAGRGLQLLFYSVGIGQISSEVPQNLSASRPQDRQFILSSKKLLLSDSGFYLCAWSSTANQPQHFGDGTRLSIL.

This clonotype was counted at least ten times. The rearrangement links TRBV12-3 or TRBV12-4 to TRBJ1-5, with D tentatively TRBD1 (6 bases). The CDR3 length is 15 residues. With 6 bases removed from V and 3 bases from J, the gap between germline ends came to 15 bases. The CDR3 reads CASSPPPGDNQPQHF. The CDR3 nucleotides read TGTGCCAGCAGCCCCCCCCCAGGGGACAATCAGCCCCAGCATTTT.